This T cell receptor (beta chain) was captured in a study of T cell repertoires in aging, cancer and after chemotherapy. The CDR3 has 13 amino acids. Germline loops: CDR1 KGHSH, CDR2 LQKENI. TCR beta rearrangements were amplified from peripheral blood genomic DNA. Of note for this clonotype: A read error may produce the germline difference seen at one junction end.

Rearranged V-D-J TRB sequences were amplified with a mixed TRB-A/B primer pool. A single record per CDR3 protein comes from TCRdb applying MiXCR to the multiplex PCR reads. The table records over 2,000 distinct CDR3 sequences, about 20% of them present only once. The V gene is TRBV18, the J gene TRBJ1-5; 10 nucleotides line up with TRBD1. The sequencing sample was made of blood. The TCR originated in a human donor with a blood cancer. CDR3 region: CPSSPPDRGSQHF. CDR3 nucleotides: TGTCCCAGCTCACCCCCGGACAGGGGGTCCCAGCATTTT. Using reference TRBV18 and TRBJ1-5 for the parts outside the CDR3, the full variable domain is NAGVMQNPRHLVRRRGQEARLRCSPMKGHSHVYWYRQLPEEGLKFMVYLQKENIIDESGMPKERFSAEFPKEGPSILRIQQVVRGDSAAYFCPSSPPDRGSQHFGDGTRLSIL.